This note documents a single TCR beta chain sequence. Germline V gene lookup returns CDR1 ENHRY and CDR2 SYGVKD. This CDR3 has 15 residues. Losses at the gene ends were 10 bases for V and 4 bases for J; bases not matched to a gene: 15. Generated by immunoSEQ multiplex PCR, the TCRdb table keeps only in-frame clones and is missing some. The table has 600,000 to 750,000 clones, around 70% seen once. This sample stems from a study of shared clonotypes between healthy human individuals. This receptor was identified in a woman in her twenties or thirties in good health. Sample: memory CD4+ T cells sorted from blood. Sample subset: CD45RA-negative fraction. The genes are TRBV10-3 and TRBJ2-7; 8 bases are shared with TRBD1. The CDR3, as DNA: TGTGCCACCGCTGGGGACGGGACAGGAGCATACGAGCAGTACTTC. Its protein product is CATAGDGTGAYEQYF.